Following are 16 T cell receptor beta chains from one sample sequenced in a study of blood T cell repertoires in COVID-19. Libraries were prepared by immunoSEQ multiplex PCR; TCRdb keeps only in-frame clonotypes and omits some of them. Of around 230,000 clones listed, just under 85% were seen once; the top ten hold roughly 9.6%. The sequenced material came from peripheral blood. The receptors were sampled from a woman aged 80 or older with acute or convalescent COVID-19.

The genes are TRBV4-2 and TRBJ1-1, with D perhaps TRBD1 (6 bases). This CDR3 is 16 amino acids long. V dropped 4 bases and J dropped 0 bases, with 15 bases sitting between them. Germline CDR1 reads LGHNA; CDR2 reads YNFKEQ. The CDR3 region has the DNA TGTGCCAGCAGCCGACAGGCAGAGAGGGTGAACACTGAAGCTTTCTTT. This gives the protein CASSRQAERVNTEAFF.

Only a few counts were recorded for this clone. The chain links TRBV5-1 to TRBJ1-4, with D perhaps matching TRBD1 (6 bases). Trimming cost V 5 bases and J 0 bases, with 20 bases left between them. Germline CDR1 SGHRS, CDR2 YFSETQ. This CDR3 contains 18 residues. The CDR3 DNA is TGCGCCAGCAGTCCCTCTCGGGGGGCAGGGGCAACTAATGAAAAACTGTTTTTT. This translates into CASSPSRGAGATNEKLFF.

The rearrangement joins TRBV15 to TRBJ2-6; 8 bases agree with TRBD1. The CDR3 extends over 14 amino acids. The J segment lost 4 bases and the V segment lost 9 bases, leaving 5 bases of the junction unmatched. Germline CDR1 reads LNHNV; CDR2 reads YYDKDF (reference sequence). CDR3 region: CATGQGLGANVLTF. In DNA, the CDR3 is TGTGCCACTGGACAGGGTTTGGGGGCCAACGTCCTGACTTTC.

The rearrangement uses TRBV6-1 and TRBJ1-6; tentative D call: TRBD1 (6 bases). V was cut by 4 bases and J by 2 bases, with 15 bases left in between. Germline CDR1 reads MNHNS; CDR2 reads SASEGT. This CDR3 is built from 17 residues. CDR3 DNA sequence: TGTGCCAGCAGTGTATCCCAGGGGAAGACCTATAATTCACCCCTCCACTTT. It codes for CASSVSQGKTYNSPLHF.

This chain joins TRBV21-1 and TRBJ2-1; the table's D call of TRBD2 was not tested on the DNA. TRBV21-1 is tagged as a pseudogene. The length of the CDR3 is 15 residues. The CDR3 sequence is CASSKGGLVPNEQFF. The CDR3 DNA reads TGTGCCAGCAGCAAGGGGGGACTAGTGCCCAATGAGCAGTTCTTC.

This chain links TRBV9 with TRBJ2-7; 7 nucleotides align to TRBD2. There are 16 residues in the CDR3. Germline V lookup: CDR1 SGDLS, CDR2 YYNGEE. V was clipped by 6 bases and J by 2 bases; unmatched bases: 14. CDR3 DNA sequence: TGTGCCAGCAACCCGTTGGGGGGGGAACGTACCTACGAGCAGTACTTC. It encodes CASNPLGGERTYEQYF.

The J gene is TRBJ2-2, the V gene TRBV19, with D possibly matching TRBD1 (5 bases). The V and J ends lost 5 bases and 4 bases respectively, with 14 bases between them. The germline V gene encodes CDR1 LNHDA and CDR2 SQIVND (reference sequence). The CDR3 has 15 residues. CDR3 region: CASSPPGRATGELFF. The CDR3 nucleotides are TGTGCCAGTAGTCCCCCCGGCAGGGCCACCGGGGAGCTGTTTTTT.

The chain carries TRBV10-3 and TRBJ2-7, with D perhaps matching TRBD1 (6 bases). CDR3 length: 13 amino acids. CDR1 is ENHRY, CDR2 SYGVKD, per germline. The ends were cut back, 6 bases at V and 1 base at J, with 10 bases in the middle. CDR3: CAISPDSSYEQYF. For the CDR3, the DNA is TGTGCCATCAGCCCGGACAGTTCCTACGAGCAGTACTTC.

A note on this clone: One end of the junction does not line up with germline, which may come from a read error. The chain has TRBV7-7 and TRBJ2-1; unclear D gene. CDR1 is SSHAT, CDR2 FNYEAQ, per germline (reference sequence). The CDR3 length is 14 residues. In nucleotides, the CDR3 is TGTGCTAGCAGCCCCCGCGAAACCTACAATGAGCAGTTCTTC. It is translated as CASSPRETYNEQFF.

This clone has only one observation. The V and J genes are TRBV6-2 or TRBV6-3 and TRBJ2-5; weak D call: TRBD2 (6 bases). This CDR3 is built from 17 residues. Germline V gene sequence: CDR1 MNHEY, CDR2 SVGEGT. V lost 5 bases, J lost 2 bases, and 21 bases lay in between. CDR3 protein: CASSHPEGRGAQETQYF. DNA of the CDR3: TGTGCCAGCAGTCACCCCGAGGGGCGGGGCGCTCAAGAGACCCAGTACTTC.

V is TRBV12-3 or TRBV12-4 and J is TRBJ1-2; D might be TRBD1 (5 bases). Trimming left V 3 bases short and J 6 bases short, with 11 bases between. This CDR3 region has 13 residues. This chain's CDR3 is CASSFQGDNGYTF. The CDR3 DNA reads as TGTGCCAGCAGTTTTCAGGGTGACAATGGCTACACCTTC.

CDR3 region: CASSLRTGGDTEAFF. CDR3 DNA sequence: TGTGCCAGCAGCCTGAGGACAGGCGGGGACACTGAAGCTTTCTTT. The chain has TRBV14 and TRBJ1-1; TRBD1 aligns across 7 bases. After removal of 4 bases from V and 3 bases from J, the junction contained 8 bases not matched to a gene. CDR1 SGHDN and CDR2 FVKESK come from the germline V gene. This CDR3 is built from 15 residues. Full variable domain (missing parts from reference TRBV14 and TRBJ1-1): EAGVTQFPSHSVIEKGQTVTLRCDPISGHDNLYWYRRVMGKEIKFLLHFVKESKQDESGMPNNRFLAERTGGTYSTLKVQPAELEDSGVYFCASSLRTGGDTEAFFGQGTRLTVV.

This clone was counted between two and nine times. This CDR3 is CASSPAGGVPEQYF. The CDR3 nucleotides read TGTGCCAGCAGCCCTGCGGGGGGAGTACCCGAGCAGTACTTC. The chain recombines TRBV3-1 (or the pseudogene TRBV3-2) with TRBJ2-7, with 8 bases matching TRBD2. CDR3 size: 14 residues. V lost 4 bases to trimming and J lost 6 bases; unmatched junction nucleotides: 8. Germline-derived CDR1 and CDR2 are LGHDT and YNNKEL (reference sequence).

The CDR3 region is CASSWGQTNTEAFF. In DNA, the CDR3 is TGCGCCAGCAGCTGGGGACAGACGAACACTGAAGCTTTCTTT. V usage is TRBV5-1 and J usage is TRBJ1-1, with 7 nucleotides matching TRBD1. CDR3 size: 14 residues. V shed 3 bases, J shed 1 base, and the junction held 3 bases outside the gene matches. Germline V gene sequence: CDR1 SGHRS, CDR2 YFSETQ.

This chain uses TRBV7-9 with TRBJ1-2; a possible D gene is TRBD1 (5 bases). The germline V gene encodes CDR1 SEHNR and CDR2 FQNEAQ (reference sequence). V lost 1 base to trimming and J lost 5 bases, with 11 bases between them. The CDR3 runs 14 residues. The CDR3 protein is CASSLEVGGYGYTF. The CDR3 region has the DNA TGTGCCAGCAGCTTAGAGGTCGGGGGATATGGCTACACCTTC.

The chain couples TRBV4-1 to TRBJ1-4, with 8 bases that match TRBD1. Losses at the gene ends were 3 bases for V and 4 bases for J; bases not matched to a gene: 4. Germline V gene data show CDR1 as MGHRA and CDR2 as YSYEKL. The CDR3 extends over 15 amino acids. CDR3 nucleotide sequence: TGCGCCAGCAGCCACCGACAGGGGTTTAATGAAAAACTGTTTTTT. This codes for CASSHRQGFNEKLFF.